These 20 T cell receptor beta chains share one sample of origin, sequenced in a study of spatial heterogeneity in lung cancer. TCRdb fed the 5' RACE reads into MiXCR, producing one record per CDR3 protein. Of some 7,400 distinct CDR3 sequences in the sample, about 7% are singletons; the top ten hold over 15%. These receptors have no known antigen. Sample time point: sample taken at primary tumor resection. Findings and limits, study-wide: In tumors, expanded intratumoral alpha and beta TCR counts tracked mutation counts.

The source material was lung tumor tissue, sampled at surgery. The source is a female donor with early-stage non-small cell lung cancer.

V gene TRBV3-1 combines with J gene TRBJ1-1; no reliable D call. Per germline, CDR1 LGHDT and CDR2 YNNKEL (reference sequence). This CDR3 contains 13 residues. The ends were cut back, 5 bases at V and 4 bases at J, with 11 bases in the middle. CDR3 region: CASSGTGGTEAFF. In nucleotides, the CDR3 is TGTGCCAGCAGCGGCACTGGCGGCACTGAAGCTTTCTTT. Based on the CDR3 plus reference TRBV3-1 and TRBJ1-1, the full variable domain is DTAVSQTPKYLVTQMGNDKSIKCEQNLGHDTMYWYKQDSKKFLKIMFSYNNKELIINETVPNRFSPKSPDKAHLNLHINSLELGDSAVYFCASSGTGGTEAFFGQGTRLTVV.

By share, this clonotype counts as medium-sized. The V gene is TRBV5-1, the J gene TRBJ1-1, with D hard to call. The V and J ends lost 7 bases and 1 base respectively, with 11 bases between them. Germline V lookup: CDR1 SGHRS, CDR2 YFSETQ. The CDR3 has 13 residues. CDR3 sequence (DNA): TGCGCCAGCGGGCGTGAGGGGAACACTGAAGCTTTCTTT. This translates into CASGREGNTEAFF.

This clonotype is medium-sized in the sample. This rearrangement joins TRBV12-3 or TRBV12-4 to TRBJ2-1; the match to TRBD1 covers 8 bases. The CDR3 contains 13 residues. Unmatched junction bases numbered 9, after V lost 7 bases and J lost 10 bases. The CDR3 reads CASTNHGQGEQFF. As DNA, the CDR3 is TGTGCCAGCACCAATCACGGACAGGGAGAGCAGTTCTTC.

By share, this clonotype ranks as large. CDR3 coding DNA: TGTGCCAGCAGCTGGATACAAGAGACCCAGTACTTC. Amino acid sequence: CASSWIQETQYF. The genes are TRBV7-6 and TRBJ2-5, with D uncertain. The CDR3 has 12 amino acids. V was trimmed by 4 bases and J by 2 bases, leaving 5 bases between them. Germline V gives CDR1 SGHVS, CDR2 FNYEAQ.

By share of the sample, this clonotype is medium-sized. V is TRBV2 and J is TRBJ1-2; D gene uncertain. The CDR3 sequence is 11 residues long. Trimming took off 8 bases at V and 4 bases at J, with 8 bases between the two ends. Germline-derived CDR1 and CDR2 are SNHLY and FYNNEI. The CDR3 nucleotides read TGTGCCAGCTCGGACGGCTATGGCTACACCTTC. Its protein product is CASSDGYGYTF.

This clonotype rates as medium-sized. The rearrangement joins TRBV5-6 to TRBJ2-2; TRBD2 might be the D (6 bases). Germline CDR1 is SGHDT and CDR2 is YYEEEE. There are 16 residues in the CDR3. Trimming removed 4 bases from V and 0 bases from J, with 13 bases in between. The CDR3 sequence: CASSRGTLTNTGELFF. CDR3 DNA: TGTGCCAGCAGCCGCGGGACTCTGACGAACACCGGGGAGCTGTTTTTT.

This clonotype was seen at least ten times. The chain has TRBV20-1 and TRBJ2-7; TRBD2 agrees at 10 bases. Germline assignment: CDR1 DFQATT and CDR2 SNEGSKA (reference sequence). The junction had 4 bases not matched to a gene; V was cut back by 2 bases and J by 0 bases. The CDR3 runs to 15 residues. CDR3 bases: TGCAGTGCTAGAAAGCGGGAGGGAAACTCCTACGAGCAGTACTTC. The encoded protein is CSARKREGNSYEQYF.

This clonotype was counted many times. V is TRBV7-3 and J is TRBJ1-2, with no clear D. This CDR3 comprises 14 residues. From germline, CDR1 is SGHTA and CDR2 FQGTGA. Between the trimmed V and J ends, which lost 1 base and 7 bases, there was a span of 13 bases. CDR3 DNA sequence: TGTGCCAGCAGCTTAATGCCCTCTCCCGGTGGCTACACCTTC. Translation: CASSLMPSPGGYTF.

This clonotype was counted at least ten times. The J gene is TRBJ2-5, the V gene TRBV20-1; 8 nucleotides line up with TRBD2. This CDR3 has 14 residues. Per germline, CDR1 DFQATT and CDR2 SNEGSKA (reference sequence). Trimming removed 6 bases from V and 0 bases from J; junction bases left unmatched: 6. The CDR3 protein is CSAAGGGHQETQYF. The CDR3 DNA follows: TGCAGTGCCGCCGGGGGGGGCCACCAAGAGACCCAGTACTTC.

This clonotype is labeled medium-sized. This chain joins TRBV12-3 or TRBV12-4 and TRBJ2-7, with a possible D match to TRBD2 (7 bases). Deletions cut 1 base from V and 4 bases from J, with 17 bases between. The CDR3 is 16 amino acids. The chain's CDR3 is CASSLGSGGQRYEQYF. The CDR3 DNA sequence: TGTGCCAGCAGTTTAGGTTCGGGGGGACAAAGGTACGAGCAGTACTTC.

There are many counts of this clonotype. This chain uses TRBV20-1 with TRBJ2-1; 12 positions agree with TRBD2. The length of the CDR3 is 15 residues. Germline loops: CDR1 DFQATT, CDR2 SNEGSKA (reference sequence). The ends lost 3 bases at V and 6 bases at J; junction bases unmatched: 6. The CDR3 spells CSARSSGRAINEQFF. The DNA of the CDR3 is TGCAGTGCTAGGTCTAGCGGGAGGGCCATCAATGAGCAGTTCTTC.

This clonotype has a count of ten or more. The chain recombines TRBV28 with TRBJ2-2, with D tentatively TRBD1 or TRBD2 (5 bases each). V dropped 6 bases and J dropped 5 bases, with 10 bases sitting between them. This CDR3 is 13 amino acids long. Germline V gene data show CDR1 as MDHEN and CDR2 as SYDVKM. The CDR3 coding sequence is TGTGCCAGCAGACCTGGGGGAACCGGGGAGCTGTTTTTT. Translating it yields CASRPGGTGELFF.

This clonotype was picked up many times. This chain uses TRBV12-3 or TRBV12-4 with TRBJ2-2; 11 positions match TRBD1. The trim removed 6 bases at V and 8 bases at J, leaving 11 bases unmatched. The length of the CDR3 is 16 residues. CDR3 amino acids: CASRLPPGQGAGELFF. The CDR3 DNA reads TGTGCCAGCAGACTACCCCCCGGACAGGGGGCTGGGGAGCTGTTTTTT.

This clonotype is labeled medium-sized. The genes are TRBV28 and TRBJ2-7, with a tentative D call TRBD2 (5 bases). The CDR3 has 13 residues. From germline, CDR1 is MDHEN and CDR2 SYDVKM. V lost 5 bases, J lost 2 bases, and 10 bases lay in between. This chain's CDR3 is CASSGLYTYEQYF. DNA for the CDR3: TGTGCCAGCAGTGGACTCTACACCTACGAGCAGTACTTC. The entire variable domain, with the rest obtained from reference TRBV28 and TRBJ2-7, is as follows: DVKVTQSSRYLVKRTGEKVFLECVQDMDHENMFWYRQDPGLGLRLIYFSYDVKMKEKGDIPEGYSVSREKKERFSLILESASTNQTSMYLCASSGLYTYEQYFGPGTRLTVT.

V and J are TRBV6-1 and TRBJ2-3; 8 bases are a match to TRBD1. The CDR3 consists of 14 residues. Trimming removed 3 bases from V and 6 bases from J; junction bases left unmatched: 5. The germline V gene has CDR1 MNHNS and CDR2 SASEGT. CDR3 sequence reads: CASSESGGQDTQYF. The CDR3 coding sequence is TGTGCCAGCAGTGAGTCAGGGGGCCAGGATACGCAGTATTTT.

The table lists this clonotype with many counts. The V call is TRBV11-2, the J call TRBJ2-3; D possibly uses TRBD1 or TRBD2 (5 bases each). Germline-derived CDR1 and CDR2 are SGHAT and FQNNGV. The length of the CDR3 is 16 residues. V was cut by 5 bases and J by 2 bases, with 17 bases left in between. CDR3 coding DNA: TGTGCCAGCAGCCCAACACTAGGGGAACCCACAGATACGCAGTATTTT. Protein: CASSPTLGEPTDTQYF.

By proportion, this clonotype is large. CDR3 sequence (DNA): TGTGCCAGCAGCCGCGGGCCTGAGATTGAGCAGTTCTTC. This sequence encodes CASSRGPEIEQFF. The chain carries TRBV6-2 or TRBV6-3 and TRBJ2-1; D is perhaps TRBD2 (5 bases). The V end was cut by 6 bases, the J end by 9 bases, with 15 bases between. Germline CDR1 reads MNHEY; CDR2 reads SVGEGT. The CDR3 contains 13 residues.

This clonotype was counted many times. CDR3 amino acids: CASSMIRSYEQYF. The DNA of the CDR3 is TGTGCCAGCTCAATGATACGCTCCTACGAGCAGTACTTC. The chain carries TRBV18 and TRBJ2-7; no reliable D call. The ends were cut back, 5 bases at V and 0 bases at J, with 8 bases in the middle. CDR3 size: 13 residues. From germline, CDR1 is KGHSH and CDR2 LQKENI.

This clonotype has a count of ten or more. The V and J genes are TRBV20-1 and TRBJ2-1, with D possibly called TRBD1 or TRBD2 (5 bases each). V was shortened by 6 bases and J by 3 bases, with 15 bases between the two germline ends. Germline-derived CDR1 and CDR2 are DFQATT and SNEGSKA (reference sequence). The CDR3 length is 14 residues. The CDR3 DNA reads TGCAGTGCACATTTAATGGGGGACTACAATGAGCAGTTCTTC. Amino acid sequence: CSAHLMGDYNEQFF.

This clonotype qualifies as medium-sized. V usage is TRBV19 and J usage is TRBJ2-1; D could derive from TRBD1 or TRBD2 (5 bases each). Germline V lookup: CDR1 LNHDA, CDR2 SQIVND (reference sequence). The CDR3 extends over 14 amino acids. V lost 8 bases and J 6 bases, leaving 17 bases between the germline ends. The CDR3 DNA reads as TGTGCCAGTGCCGGGTCGGGACGGGTCAATGAGCAGTTCTTC. Amino acid sequence: CASAGSGRVNEQFF.